This section outlines one TCR beta chain sequence together with its context. Individual cDNA molecules received unique molecular identifiers. TCRdb called the 5' RACE reads again in MiXCR, with one record for every CDR3 protein. The sample shows some 40,000 distinct CDR3 sequences, approximately 6.1% of them seen only once. This sample was included in a study of early T cells in non-severe SARS-CoV-2 infection. Across the whole study: Sequencing of unsorted whole blood was done on bulk RNA, leaving chains unpaired.

Germline lookup yields CDR1 DFQATT and CDR2 SNEGSKA (reference sequence). The CDR3 extends over 11 amino acids. With 5 bases removed from V and 1 base from J, the gap between germline ends came to 5 bases. The specimen comprised whole blood, sampled at baseline. The chain recombines TRBV20-1 with TRBJ1-1; D is undetermined. The sequence derives from an adult who was a healthcare worker with PCR-confirmed SARS-CoV-2 infection or an uninfected control (not recorded which). CDR3 bases: TGCAGTGCTCAGACGAACACTGAAGCTTTCTTT. This codes for CSAQTNTEAFF.